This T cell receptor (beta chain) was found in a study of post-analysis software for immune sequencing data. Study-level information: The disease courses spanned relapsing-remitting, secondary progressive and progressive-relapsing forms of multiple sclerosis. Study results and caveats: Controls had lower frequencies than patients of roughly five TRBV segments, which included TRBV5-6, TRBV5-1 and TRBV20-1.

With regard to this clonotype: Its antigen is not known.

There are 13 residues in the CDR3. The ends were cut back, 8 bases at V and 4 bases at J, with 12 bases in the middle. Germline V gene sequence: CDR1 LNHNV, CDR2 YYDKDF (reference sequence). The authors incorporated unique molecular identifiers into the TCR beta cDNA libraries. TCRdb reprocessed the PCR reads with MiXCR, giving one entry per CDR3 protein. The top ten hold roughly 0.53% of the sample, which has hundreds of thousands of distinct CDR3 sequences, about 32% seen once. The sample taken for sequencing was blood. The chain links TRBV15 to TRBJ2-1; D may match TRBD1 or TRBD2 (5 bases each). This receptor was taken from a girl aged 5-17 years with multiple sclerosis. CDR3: CATDKGRYNEQFF. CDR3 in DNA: TGTGCCACCGACAAGGGACGTTACAATGAGCAGTTCTTC.